This T cell receptor (beta chain) was identified during a study of cytomegalovirus exposure and HLA in healthy donors. This PCR relied on a set of 60 Vbeta primers and 13 Jbeta primers. Measured with immunoSEQ multiplex PCR; TCRdb has only the in-frame clones, and not every one. The sample shows about 160,000 clones, roughly 80% of them seen only once. Germline assignment: CDR1 MNHEY and CDR2 SVGAGI. Trimming stripped 5 bases from V and 1 base from J, with 12 bases between. The CDR3 is made up of 15 amino acids. This clone showed up just once. Its antigen is currently unknown. Broader study findings: TCR beta chains associated with HLA were, in a later analysis, more clonally expanded than equally common others. In vitro checks showed that a few CMV-associated chains really do target CMV antigens. HLA alleles were associated with some 16,000 TCR beta sequences in a later analysis at 0.05 false discovery rate. Cytomegalovirus-associated TCR beta chains were listed, numbering some 180.

This receptor was taken from a man in his forties or fifties in good health and CMV-seropositive. The material sequenced was PBMCs. The J gene is TRBJ1-3, the V gene TRBV6-5; D gene unclear. The CDR3 sequence is CASSNRRISGNTIYF. For the CDR3, the DNA is TGTGCCAGCAGTAATCGGAGGATATCTGGAAACACCATATATTTT.